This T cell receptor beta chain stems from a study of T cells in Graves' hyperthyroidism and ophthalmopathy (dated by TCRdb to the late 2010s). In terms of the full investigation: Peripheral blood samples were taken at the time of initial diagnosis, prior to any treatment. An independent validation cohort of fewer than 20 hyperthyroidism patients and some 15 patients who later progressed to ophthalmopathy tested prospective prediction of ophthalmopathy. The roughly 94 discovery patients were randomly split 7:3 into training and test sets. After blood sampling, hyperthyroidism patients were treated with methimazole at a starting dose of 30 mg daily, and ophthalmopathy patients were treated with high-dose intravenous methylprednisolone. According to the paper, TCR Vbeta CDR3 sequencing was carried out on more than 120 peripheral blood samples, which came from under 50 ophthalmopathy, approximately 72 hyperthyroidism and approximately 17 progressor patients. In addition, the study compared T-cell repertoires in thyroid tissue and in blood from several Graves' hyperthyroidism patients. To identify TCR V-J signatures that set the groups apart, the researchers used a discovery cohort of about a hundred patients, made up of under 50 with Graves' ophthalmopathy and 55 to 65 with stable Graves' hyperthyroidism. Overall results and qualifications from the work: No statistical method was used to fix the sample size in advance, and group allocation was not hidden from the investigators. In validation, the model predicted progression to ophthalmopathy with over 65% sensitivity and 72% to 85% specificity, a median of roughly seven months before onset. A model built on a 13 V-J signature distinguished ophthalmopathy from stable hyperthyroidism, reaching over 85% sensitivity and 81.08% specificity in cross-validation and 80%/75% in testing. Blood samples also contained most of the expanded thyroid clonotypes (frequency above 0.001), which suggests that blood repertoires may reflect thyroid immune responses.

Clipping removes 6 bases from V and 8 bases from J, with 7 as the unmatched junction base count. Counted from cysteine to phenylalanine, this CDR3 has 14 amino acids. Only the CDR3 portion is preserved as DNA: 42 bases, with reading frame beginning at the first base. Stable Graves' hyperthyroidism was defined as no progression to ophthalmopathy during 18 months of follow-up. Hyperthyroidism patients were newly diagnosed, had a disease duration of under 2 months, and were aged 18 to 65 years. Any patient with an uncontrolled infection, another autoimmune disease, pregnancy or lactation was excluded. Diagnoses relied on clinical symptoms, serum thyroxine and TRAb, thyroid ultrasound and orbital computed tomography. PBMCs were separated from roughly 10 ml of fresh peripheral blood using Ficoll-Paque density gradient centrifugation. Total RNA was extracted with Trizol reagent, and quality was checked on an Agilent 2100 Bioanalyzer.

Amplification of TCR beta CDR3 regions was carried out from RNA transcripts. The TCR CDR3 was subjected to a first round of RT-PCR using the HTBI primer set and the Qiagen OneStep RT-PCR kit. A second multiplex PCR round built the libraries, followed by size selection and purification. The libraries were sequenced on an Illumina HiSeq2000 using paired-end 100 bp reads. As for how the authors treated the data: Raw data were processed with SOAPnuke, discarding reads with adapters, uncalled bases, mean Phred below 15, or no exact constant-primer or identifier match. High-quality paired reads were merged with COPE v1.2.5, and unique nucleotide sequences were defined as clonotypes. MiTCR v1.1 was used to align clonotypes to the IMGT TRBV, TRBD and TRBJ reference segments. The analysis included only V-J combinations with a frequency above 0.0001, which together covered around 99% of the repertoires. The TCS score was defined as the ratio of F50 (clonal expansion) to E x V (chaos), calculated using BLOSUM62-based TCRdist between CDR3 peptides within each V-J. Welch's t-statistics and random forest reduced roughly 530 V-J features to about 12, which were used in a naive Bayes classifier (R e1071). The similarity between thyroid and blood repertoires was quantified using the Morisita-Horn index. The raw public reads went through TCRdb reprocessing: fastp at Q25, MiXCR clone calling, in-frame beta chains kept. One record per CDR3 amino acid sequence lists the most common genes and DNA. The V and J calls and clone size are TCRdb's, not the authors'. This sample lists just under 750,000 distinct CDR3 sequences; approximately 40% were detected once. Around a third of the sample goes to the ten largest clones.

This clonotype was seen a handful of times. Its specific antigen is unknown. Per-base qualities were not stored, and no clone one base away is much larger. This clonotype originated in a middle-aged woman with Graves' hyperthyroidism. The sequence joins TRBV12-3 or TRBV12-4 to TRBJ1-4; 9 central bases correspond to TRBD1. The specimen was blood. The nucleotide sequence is TGTGCCAGCAGGACTACAGGGGGCTACGAAAAACTGTTTTTT. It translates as CASRTTGGYEKLFF.